This entry lists 5 T cell receptor beta chains sequenced from one sample in a study of T cell responses to AZD1222 COVID-19 vaccine. Sequencing used immunoSEQ multiplex PCR; TCRdb keeps in-frame clones, though not all of them. The sample holds some 100,000 clones; more than 75% are singletons and the top ten take about 3.5%. The specimen comprised peripheral blood, sampled on day 0 of AZD1222 vaccination. The receptor set was obtained from an adult in good health.

The CDR3 loop is CSASVPGGREQYF. The CDR3, as DNA: TGCAGTGCTAGTGTCCCAGGGGGTAGAGAGCAGTACTTC. V is TRBV20-1 and J is TRBJ2-7; 7 nucleotides line up with TRBD1. The germline CDR1 and CDR2 sequences are DFQATT and SNEGSKA (reference sequence). J gave up 7 bases and V 3 bases, and 9 bases lay outside the gene matches. The CDR3 runs to 13 residues.

This clone appeared a single time. The gene calls are TRBV6-2 or TRBV6-3 and TRBJ1-2; TRBD1 matches 9 bases. The CDR3 sequence is 17 residues long. In germline, CDR1 is MNHEY, CDR2 SVGEGT. V shed 6 bases and J 5 bases; nucleotides not matched to a gene: 16. The CDR3 reads CASSRLQGARNSYGYTF. The CDR3 DNA follows: TGTGCCAGCAGCCGACTACAGGGGGCCAGGAACTCTTATGGCTACACCTTC.

This chain joins TRBV7-2 and TRBJ1-1; D is ambiguous. CDR3 length: 15 amino acids. The ends were cut back, 2 bases at V and 3 bases at J, with 13 bases in the middle. Germline CDR1 is SGHTA and CDR2 is FQGNSA. The CDR3 sequence is CASSLNRRWDTEAFF. CDR3 nucleotides: TGTGCCAGCAGCTTAAACAGACGGTGGGACACTGAAGCTTTCTTT. Filled out from reference TRBV7-2 and TRBJ1-1, the complete variable domain reads GAGVSQSPSNKVTEKGKDVELRCDPISGHTALYWYRQSLGQGLEFLIYFQGNSAPDKSGLPSDRFSAERTGGSVSTLTIQRTQQEDSAVYLCASSLNRRWDTEAFFGQGTRLTVV.

The chain is built from TRBV7-2 and TRBJ2-1; D gene unclear. V was trimmed by 1 base and J by 5 bases, leaving 9 bases between them. Germline V CDR1 and CDR2: SGHTA, FQGNSA. The CDR3 is 14 amino acids. This CDR3 reads CASSLEYSDNEQFF. The CDR3 coding sequence is TGTGCCAGCAGCTTAGAATACTCAGACAATGAGCAGTTCTTC.

The CDR3 sequence: CASSIEGSGANVLTF. The CDR3 coding sequence is TGTGCCAGTAGTATAGAAGGCTCTGGGGCCAACGTCCTGACTTTC. V and J are TRBV19 and TRBJ2-6; D gene ambiguous. CDR1 and CDR2 from the germline V gene are LNHDA and SQIVND (reference sequence). The CDR3 loop spans 15 amino acids. Trimming left V 0 bases short and J 0 bases short, with 3 bases between. The full variable domain, its missing parts supplied by reference TRBV19 and TRBJ2-6, is DGGITQSPKYLFRKEGQNVTLSCEQNLNHDAMYWYRQDPGQGLRLIYYSQIVNDFQKGDIAEGYSVSREKKESFPLTVTSAQKNPTAFYLCASSIEGSGANVLTFGAGSRLTVL.